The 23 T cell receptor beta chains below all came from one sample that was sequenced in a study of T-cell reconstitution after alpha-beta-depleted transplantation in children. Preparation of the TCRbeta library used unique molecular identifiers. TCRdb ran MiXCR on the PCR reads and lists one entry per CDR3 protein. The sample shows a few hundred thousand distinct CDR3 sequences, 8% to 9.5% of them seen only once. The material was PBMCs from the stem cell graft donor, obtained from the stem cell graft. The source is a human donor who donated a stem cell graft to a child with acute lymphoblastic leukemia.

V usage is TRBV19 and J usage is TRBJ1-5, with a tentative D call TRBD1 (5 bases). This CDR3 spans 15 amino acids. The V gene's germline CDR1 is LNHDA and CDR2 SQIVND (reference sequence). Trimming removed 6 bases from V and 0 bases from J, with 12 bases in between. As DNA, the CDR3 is TGTGCCAGTAGGCGGGACCACCATAGCAATCAGCCCCAGCATTTT. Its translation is CASRRDHHSNQPQHF.

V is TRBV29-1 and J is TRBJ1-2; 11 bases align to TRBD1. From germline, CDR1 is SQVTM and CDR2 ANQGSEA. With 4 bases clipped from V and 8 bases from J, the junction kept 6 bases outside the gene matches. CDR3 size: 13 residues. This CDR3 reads CSVAGQGAIGYTF. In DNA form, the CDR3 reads TGCAGCGTTGCTGGACAGGGGGCAATCGGCTACACCTTC.

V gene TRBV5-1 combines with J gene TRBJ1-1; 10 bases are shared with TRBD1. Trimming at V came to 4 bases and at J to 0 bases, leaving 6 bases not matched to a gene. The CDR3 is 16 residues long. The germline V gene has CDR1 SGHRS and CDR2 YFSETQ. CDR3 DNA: TGCGCCAGCAGCAGAAGGACAGGGGGAATGAACACTGAAGCTTTCTTT. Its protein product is CASSRRTGGMNTEAFF.

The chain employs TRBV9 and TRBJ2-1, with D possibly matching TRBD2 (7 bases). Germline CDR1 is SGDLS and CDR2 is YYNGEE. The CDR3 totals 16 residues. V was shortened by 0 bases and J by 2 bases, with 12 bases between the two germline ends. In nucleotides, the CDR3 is TGTGCCAGCAGCGTAGCTTGGGGGGGCCCCTACAATGAGCAGTTCTTC. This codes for CASSVAWGGPYNEQFF.

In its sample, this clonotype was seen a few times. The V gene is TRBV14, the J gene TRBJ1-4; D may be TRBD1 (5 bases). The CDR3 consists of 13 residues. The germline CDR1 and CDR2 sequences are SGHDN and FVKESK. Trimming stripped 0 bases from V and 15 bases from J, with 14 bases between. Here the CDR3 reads CASSQDQGRLVFF. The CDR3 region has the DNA TGTGCCAGCAGCCAAGATCAGGGCAGATTGGTGTTTTTT.

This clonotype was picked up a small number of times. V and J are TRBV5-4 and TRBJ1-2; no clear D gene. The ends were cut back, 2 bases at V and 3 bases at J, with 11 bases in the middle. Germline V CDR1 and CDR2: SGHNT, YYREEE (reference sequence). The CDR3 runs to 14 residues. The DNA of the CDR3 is TGTGCCAGCAGCTTTTCCGGAGATGACTATGGCTACACCTTC. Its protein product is CASSFSGDDYGYTF.

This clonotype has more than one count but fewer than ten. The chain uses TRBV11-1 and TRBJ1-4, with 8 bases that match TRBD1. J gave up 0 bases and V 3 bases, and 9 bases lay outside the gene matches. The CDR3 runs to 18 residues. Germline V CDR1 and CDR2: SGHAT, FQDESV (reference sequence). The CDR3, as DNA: TGTGCCAGCAGCTTCCGGACAGGGAGCCCCGCAACTAATGAAAAACTGTTTTTT. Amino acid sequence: CASSFRTGSPATNEKLFF.

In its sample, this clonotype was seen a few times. CDR3 nucleotide sequence: TGTGCCAGCAGTTACTTGGGCGGGGGAAACACAGATACGCAGTATTTT. The encoded protein is CASSYLGGGNTDTQYF. The chain has TRBV6-5 and TRBJ2-3; 7 bases match TRBD2. This CDR3 has 16 residues. V was clipped by 1 base and J by 2 bases; unmatched bases: 6. Germline CDR1 and CDR2: MNHEY and SVGAGI.

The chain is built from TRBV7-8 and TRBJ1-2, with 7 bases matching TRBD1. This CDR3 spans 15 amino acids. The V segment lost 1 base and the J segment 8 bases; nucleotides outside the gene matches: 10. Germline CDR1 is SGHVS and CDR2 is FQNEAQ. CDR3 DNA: TGTGCCAGCAGCTTAGAAAGCCAACAGGGGCTCGGCTACACCTTC. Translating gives CASSLESQQGLGYTF.

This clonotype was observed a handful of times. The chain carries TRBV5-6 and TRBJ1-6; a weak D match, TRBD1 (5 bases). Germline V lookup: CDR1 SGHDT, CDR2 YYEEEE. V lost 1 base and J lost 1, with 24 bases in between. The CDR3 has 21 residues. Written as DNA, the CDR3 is TGTGCCAGCAGCTTGTTCACCCACGGGACCTCCGGTTGGTCCTATAATTCACCCCTCCACTTT. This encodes CASSLFTHGTSGWSYNSPLHF.

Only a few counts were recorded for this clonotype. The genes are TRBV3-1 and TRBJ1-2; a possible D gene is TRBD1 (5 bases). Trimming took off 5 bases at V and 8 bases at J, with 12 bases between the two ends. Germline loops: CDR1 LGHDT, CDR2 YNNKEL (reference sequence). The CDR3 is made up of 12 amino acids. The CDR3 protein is CASSSDSGGYTF. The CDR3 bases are TGTGCCAGCAGCTCCGACAGCGGGGGCTACACCTTC.

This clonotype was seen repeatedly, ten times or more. In DNA, the CDR3 is TGTGCCAGCAGCCATAGACAGGGGTATAATTCACCCCTCCACTTT. Amino acid sequence: CASSHRQGYNSPLHF. This chain joins TRBV3-1 and TRBJ1-6; 8 nucleotides align to TRBD1. V trimming: 3 bases; J trimming: 4 bases; junction bases outside the gene matches: 2. The CDR3 consists of 15 residues. The germline gives CDR1 LGHDT, CDR2 YNNKEL (reference sequence).

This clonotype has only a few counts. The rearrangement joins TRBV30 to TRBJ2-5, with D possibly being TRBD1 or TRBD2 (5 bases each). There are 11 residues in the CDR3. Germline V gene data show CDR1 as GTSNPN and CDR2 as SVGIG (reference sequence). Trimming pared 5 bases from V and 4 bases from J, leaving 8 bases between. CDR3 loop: CAWGTGETQYF. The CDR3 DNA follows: TGTGCCTGGGGGACGGGAGAGACCCAGTACTTC.

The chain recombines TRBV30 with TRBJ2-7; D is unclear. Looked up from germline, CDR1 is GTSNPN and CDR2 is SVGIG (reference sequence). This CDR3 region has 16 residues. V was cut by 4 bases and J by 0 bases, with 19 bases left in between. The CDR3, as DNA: TGTGCCTGGAACGGAGTGGGCATCCCTTACTCCTACGAGCAGTACTTC. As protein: CAWNGVGIPYSYEQYF. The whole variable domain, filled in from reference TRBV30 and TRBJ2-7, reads SQTIHQWPATLVQPVGSPLSLECTVEGTSNPNLYWYRQAAGRGLQLLFYSVGIGQISSEVPQNLSASRPQDRQFILSSKKLLLSDSGFYLCAWNGVGIPYSYEQYFGPGTRLTVT.

Here the CDR3 reads CASTLAPGGSNQPQHF. CDR3 DNA: TGTGCCAGCACTCTAGCCCCCGGGGGCAGCAATCAGCCCCAGCATTTT. The V gene is TRBV12-3 or TRBV12-4, the J gene TRBJ1-5, with D maybe TRBD1 (6 bases). The V and J ends lost 7 bases and 1 base respectively, with 17 bases between them. The CDR3 has 16 residues.

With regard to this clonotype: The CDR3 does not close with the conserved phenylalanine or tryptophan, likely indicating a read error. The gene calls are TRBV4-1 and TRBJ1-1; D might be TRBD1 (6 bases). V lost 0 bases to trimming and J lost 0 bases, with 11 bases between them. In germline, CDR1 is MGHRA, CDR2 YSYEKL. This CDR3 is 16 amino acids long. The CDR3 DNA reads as TGCGCCAGCAGCCAAGAATTAAGGGGGGTGAACACTGAAGCTTTCTAT. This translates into CASSQELRGVNTEAFY.

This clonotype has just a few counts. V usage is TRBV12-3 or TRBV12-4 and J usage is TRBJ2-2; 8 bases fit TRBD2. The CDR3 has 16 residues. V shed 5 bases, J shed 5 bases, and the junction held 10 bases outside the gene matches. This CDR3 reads CASSINSGAGTGELFF. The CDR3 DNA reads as TGTGCCAGCAGTATAAATAGCGGGGCGGGAACCGGGGAGCTGTTTTTT.

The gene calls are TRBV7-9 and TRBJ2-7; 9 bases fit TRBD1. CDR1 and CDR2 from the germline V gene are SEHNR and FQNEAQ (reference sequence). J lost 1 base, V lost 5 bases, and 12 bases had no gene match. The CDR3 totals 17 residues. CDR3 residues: CASSPLLGTGKSYEQYF. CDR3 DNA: TGTGCCAGCAGCCCATTGCTCGGGACAGGGAAATCCTACGAGCAGTACTTC. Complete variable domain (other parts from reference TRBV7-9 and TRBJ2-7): DTGVSQNPRHKITKRGQNVTFRCDPISEHNRLYWYRQTLGQGPEFLTYFQNEAQLEKSRLLSDRFSAERPKGSFSTLEIQRTEQGDSAMYLCASSPLLGTGKSYEQYFGPGTRLTVT.

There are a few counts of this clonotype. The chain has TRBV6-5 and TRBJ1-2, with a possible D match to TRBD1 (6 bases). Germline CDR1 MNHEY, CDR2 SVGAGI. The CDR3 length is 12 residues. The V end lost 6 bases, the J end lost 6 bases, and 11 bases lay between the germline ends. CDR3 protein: CASSPGTHGYTF. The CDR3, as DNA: TGTGCCAGCAGCCCAGGGACACATGGCTACACCTTC.

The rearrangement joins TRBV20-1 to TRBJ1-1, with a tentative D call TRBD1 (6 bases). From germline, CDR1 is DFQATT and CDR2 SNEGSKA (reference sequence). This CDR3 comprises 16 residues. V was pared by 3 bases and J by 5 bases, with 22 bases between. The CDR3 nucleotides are TGCAGTGCTAGTAATATAGCAGGGACACCCAGAACTGAAGCTTTCTTT. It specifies CSASNIAGTPRTEAFF.

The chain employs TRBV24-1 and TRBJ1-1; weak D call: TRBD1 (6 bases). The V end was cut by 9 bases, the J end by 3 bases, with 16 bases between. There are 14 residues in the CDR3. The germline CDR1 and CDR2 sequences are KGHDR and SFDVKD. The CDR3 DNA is TGTGCCACCCGCGATAGGGGGACCGACACTGAAGCTTTCTTT. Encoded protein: CATRDRGTDTEAFF.

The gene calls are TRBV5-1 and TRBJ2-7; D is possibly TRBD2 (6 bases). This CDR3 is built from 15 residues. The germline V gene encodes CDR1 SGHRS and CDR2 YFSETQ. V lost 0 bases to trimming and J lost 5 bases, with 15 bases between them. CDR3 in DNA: TGCGCCAGCAGCTTGGCCCTAGCCGGGGGAAACGAGCAGTACTTC. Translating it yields CASSLALAGGNEQYF.

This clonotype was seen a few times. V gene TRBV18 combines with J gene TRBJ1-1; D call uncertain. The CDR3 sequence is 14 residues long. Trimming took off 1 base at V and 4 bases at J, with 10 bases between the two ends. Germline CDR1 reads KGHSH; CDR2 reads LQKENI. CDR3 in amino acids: CASSPRGTPTEAFF. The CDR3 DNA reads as TGTGCCAGCTCACCACGCGGTACCCCCACTGAAGCTTTCTTT.